This entry is about one T cell receptor (beta chain). Its antigen is still unknown. Germline-derived CDR1 and CDR2 are MNHEY and SVGEGT. The CDR3 totals 14 residues. This record belongs to a study of monozygotic twins with inflammatory bowel disease. Whole-study results and caveats: Support for a single strong signal or clonotype associated with IBD was absent. Part of the variability in patient repertoires may have come from differing immunosuppressive treatments.

The UMIs contained a 6-nucleotide sample barcode. They were added by template switching during cDNA synthesis. TCRalpha along with TCRbeta cDNA was subjected to two nested PCRs lasting roughly 17 and 9 cycles. Following a re-call of the 5' RACE reads, TCRdb has one entry per CDR3 protein and lacks DNA. The sample has more than 300,000 distinct CDR3 sequences; the top ten hold 5.6%. J is TRBJ2-7 and V is TRBV6-2 or TRBV6-3. The clonotype comes from a human donor with ulcerative colitis or Crohn's disease, or a healthy co-twin of an affected twin (not recorded which). Sequenced material: blood. This CDR3 is CASNLGIAPYEQYF.